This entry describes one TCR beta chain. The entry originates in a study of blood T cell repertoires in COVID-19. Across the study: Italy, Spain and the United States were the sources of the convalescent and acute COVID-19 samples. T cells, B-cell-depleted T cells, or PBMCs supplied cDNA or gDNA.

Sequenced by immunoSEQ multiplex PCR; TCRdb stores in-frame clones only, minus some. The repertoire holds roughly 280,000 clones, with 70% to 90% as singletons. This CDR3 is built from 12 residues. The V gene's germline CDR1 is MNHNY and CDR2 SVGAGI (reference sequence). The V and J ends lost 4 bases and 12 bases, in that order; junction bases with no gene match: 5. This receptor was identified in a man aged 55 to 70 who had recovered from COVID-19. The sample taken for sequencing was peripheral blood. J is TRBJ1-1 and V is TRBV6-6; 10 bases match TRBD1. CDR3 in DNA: TGTGCCAGCAGTTCACAGACAGGGGGCTCTTTCTTT. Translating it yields CASSSQTGGSFF.